A selection of T cell receptor beta chains follows, all from one sample in a study of T-cell memory formation after mild COVID-19. TCRdb re-called the 5' RACE reads with MiXCR, one entry per CDR3 protein. The sample comprises tens of thousands of distinct CDR3 sequences, 12% of which are singletons, and 20% to 25% rests with the top ten. Material for sequencing was PBMCs or a T cell subset sorted from them (not recorded which). These receptors all stem from a man aged 18 to 35 who had mild COVID-19 (a few samples of this study predate the infection). Cell type and time point are not known. The conserved cysteine and the conserved F or W are not part of the CDR3 here.

v_gene,j_gene,CDR3aa
TRBV4-3,TRBJ1-6,ASSQGLKGTGGSPLH
TRBV7-3,TRBJ2-1,ASSALGALGDEQF
TRBV7-2,TRBJ2-4,ASSLAGTKKNIQY
TRBV25-1,TRBJ1-5,ASSGQGASNQPQH
TRBV29-1,TRBJ2-7,SVEGLASNSYEQY
TRBV7-9,TRBJ2-2,ASRNWVGRHNTGELF
TRBV29-1,TRBJ1-2,SVEDPGQGGYGYT
TRBV12-3/TRBV12-4,TRBJ1-5,ASSTNSNQPQH
TRBV20-1,TRBJ2-5,SARDEGGQETQY
TRBV7-2,TRBJ1-3,ASNPGGVGNTIY
TRBV15,TRBJ1-2,ATSRAGRGYT
TRBV14,TRBJ1-4,ASSQEGTKNEKLF
TRBV7-9,TRBJ1-2,ASSPVTGGAYGYT
TRBV7-9,TRBJ2-3,ASSVSGSTDTQY
TRBV10-3,TRBJ2-3,AISEGLAYTSTDTQY
TRBV28,TRBJ2-5,ASSLSQETQY
TRBV7-3,TRBJ2-1,ASSSYGSSYNEQF
TRBV7-3,TRBJ2-3,ASSWTSGGTYTDTQY